The clone carrying this T cell receptor beta chain has more than one count but fewer than ten. Trimming removed 4 bases from V and 3 bases from J, with 14 bases in between. The CDR3 is 15 amino acids. Germline values: CDR1 KGHDR, CDR2 SFDVKD. Repertoires were generated with immunoSEQ multiplex PCR, while TCRdb's copy carries only in-frame clones and drops some. The sample includes 250,000 or so clones, roughly 83% of them seen just once. This entry is derived from a study of blood T cell repertoires in COVID-19. This rearrangement joins TRBV24-1 to TRBJ1-2; possible D gene TRBD1, 5 bases. Sequences were obtained from peripheral blood. The source is a man older than 75 with acute or convalescent COVID-19. The CDR3: CATSDIDSADYGYTF. The CDR3 DNA is TGTGCCACCAGTGACATAGACAGTGCCGACTATGGCTACACCTTC.